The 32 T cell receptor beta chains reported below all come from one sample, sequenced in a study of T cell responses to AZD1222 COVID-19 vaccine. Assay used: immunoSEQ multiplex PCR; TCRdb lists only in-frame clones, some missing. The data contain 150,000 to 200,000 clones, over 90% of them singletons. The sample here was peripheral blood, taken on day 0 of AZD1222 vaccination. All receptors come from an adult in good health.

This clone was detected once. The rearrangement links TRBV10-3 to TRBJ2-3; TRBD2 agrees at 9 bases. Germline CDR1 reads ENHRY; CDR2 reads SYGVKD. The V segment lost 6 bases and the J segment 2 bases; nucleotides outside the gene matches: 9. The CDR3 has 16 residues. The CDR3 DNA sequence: TGTGCCATCAGGGACGGGCTAGCGGGGCACACAGATACGCAGTATTTT. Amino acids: CAIRDGLAGHTDTQYF.

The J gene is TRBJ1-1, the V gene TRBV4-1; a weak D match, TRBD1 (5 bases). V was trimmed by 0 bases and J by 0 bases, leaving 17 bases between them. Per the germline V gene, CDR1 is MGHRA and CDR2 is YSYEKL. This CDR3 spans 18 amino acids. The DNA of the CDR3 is TGCGCCAGCAGCCAAGATTCGGGGGTGGCCCCCATGAACACTGAAGCTTTCTTT. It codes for CASSQDSGVAPMNTEAFF.

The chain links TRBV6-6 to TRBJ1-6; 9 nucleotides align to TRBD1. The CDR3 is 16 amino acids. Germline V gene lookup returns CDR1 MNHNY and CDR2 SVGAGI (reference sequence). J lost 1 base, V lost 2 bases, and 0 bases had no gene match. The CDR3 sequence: CASSYGQGSYNSPLHF. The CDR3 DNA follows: TGTGCCAGCAGTTACGGACAGGGGTCCTATAATTCACCCCTCCACTTT.

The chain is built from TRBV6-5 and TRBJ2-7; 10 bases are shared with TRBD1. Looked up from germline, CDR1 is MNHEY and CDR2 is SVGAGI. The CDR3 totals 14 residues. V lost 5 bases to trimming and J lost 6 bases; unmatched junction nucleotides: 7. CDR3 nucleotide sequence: TGTGCCAGCAGTAGAGGGACAGGGGTAGCCGAGCAGTACTTC. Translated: CASSRGTGVAEQYF.

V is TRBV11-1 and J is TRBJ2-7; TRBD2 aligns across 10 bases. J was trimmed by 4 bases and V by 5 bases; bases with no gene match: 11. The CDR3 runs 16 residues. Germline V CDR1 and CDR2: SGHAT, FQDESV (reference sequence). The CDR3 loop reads CASSTRGGLAMYEQYF. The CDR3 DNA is TGTGCCAGCAGCACTAGGGGGGGACTAGCGATGTACGAGCAGTACTTC.

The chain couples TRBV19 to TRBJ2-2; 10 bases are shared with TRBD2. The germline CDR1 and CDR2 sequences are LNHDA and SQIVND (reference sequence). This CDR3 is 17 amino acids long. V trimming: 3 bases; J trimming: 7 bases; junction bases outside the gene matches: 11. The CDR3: CASSMPTSGIFIGELFF. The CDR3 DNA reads TGTGCCAGTAGTATGCCCACTAGCGGGATTTTCATCGGGGAGCTGTTTTTT.

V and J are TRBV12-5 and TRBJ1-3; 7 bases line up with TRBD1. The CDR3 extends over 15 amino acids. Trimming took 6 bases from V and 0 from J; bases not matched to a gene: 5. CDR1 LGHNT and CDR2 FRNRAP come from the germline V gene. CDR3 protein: CASGIGQASGNTIYF. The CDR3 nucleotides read TGTGCTAGTGGAATAGGACAGGCCTCTGGAAACACCATATATTTT.

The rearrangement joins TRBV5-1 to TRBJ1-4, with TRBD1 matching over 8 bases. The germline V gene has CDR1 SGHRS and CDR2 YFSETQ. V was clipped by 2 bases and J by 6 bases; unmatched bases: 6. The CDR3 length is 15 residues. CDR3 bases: TGCGCCAGCAGCTTAGGACAGGGCACAGATGAAAAACTGTTTTTT. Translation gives CASSLGQGTDEKLFF.

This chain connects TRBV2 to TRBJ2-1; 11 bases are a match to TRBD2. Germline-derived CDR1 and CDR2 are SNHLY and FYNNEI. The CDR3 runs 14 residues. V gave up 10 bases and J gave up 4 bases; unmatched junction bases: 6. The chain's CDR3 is CATPTSGDYNEQFF. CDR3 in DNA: TGTGCCACCCCGACTAGCGGGGATTACAATGAGCAGTTCTTC.

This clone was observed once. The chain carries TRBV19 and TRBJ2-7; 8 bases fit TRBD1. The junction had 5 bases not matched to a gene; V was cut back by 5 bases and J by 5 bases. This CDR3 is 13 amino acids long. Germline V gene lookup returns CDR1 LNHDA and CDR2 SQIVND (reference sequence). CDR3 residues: CASSGDRRDEQYF. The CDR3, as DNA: TGTGCCAGTAGTGGGGACAGGAGAGACGAGCAGTACTTC.

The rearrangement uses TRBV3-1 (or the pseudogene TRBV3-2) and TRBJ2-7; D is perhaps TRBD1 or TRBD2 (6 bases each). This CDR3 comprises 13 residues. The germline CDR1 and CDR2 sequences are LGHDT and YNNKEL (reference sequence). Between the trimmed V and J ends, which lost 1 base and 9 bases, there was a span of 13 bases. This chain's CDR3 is CASSQAPGARQYF. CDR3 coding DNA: TGTGCCAGCAGCCAAGCCCCGGGGGCGCGGCAGTACTTC.

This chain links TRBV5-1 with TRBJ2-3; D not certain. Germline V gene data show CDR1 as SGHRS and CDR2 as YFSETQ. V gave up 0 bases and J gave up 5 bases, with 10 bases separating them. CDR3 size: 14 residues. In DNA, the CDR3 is TGCGCCAGCAGCTTGGATAGGGCTGGAGATACGCAGTATTTT. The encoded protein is CASSLDRAGDTQYF.

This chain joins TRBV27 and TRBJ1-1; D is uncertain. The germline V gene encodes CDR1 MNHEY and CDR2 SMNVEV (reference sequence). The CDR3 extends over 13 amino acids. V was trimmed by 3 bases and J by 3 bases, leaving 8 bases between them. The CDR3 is CASSFGLYTEAFF. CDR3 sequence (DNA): TGTGCCAGCAGTTTTGGGCTCTACACTGAAGCTTTCTTT.

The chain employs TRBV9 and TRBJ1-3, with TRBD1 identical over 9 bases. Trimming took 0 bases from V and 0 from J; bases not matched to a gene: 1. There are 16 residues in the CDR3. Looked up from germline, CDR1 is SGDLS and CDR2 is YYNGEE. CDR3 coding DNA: TGTGCCAGCAGCGTAGAGGGACAGGGCTCTGGAAACACCATATATTTT. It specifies CASSVEGQGSGNTIYF.

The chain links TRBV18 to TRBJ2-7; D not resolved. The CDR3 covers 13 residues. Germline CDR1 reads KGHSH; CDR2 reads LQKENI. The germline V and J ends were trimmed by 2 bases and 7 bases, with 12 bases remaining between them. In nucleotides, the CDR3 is TGTGCCAGCTCACCAGAAGGGCCCTTGGAGCAGTACTTC. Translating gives CASSPEGPLEQYF. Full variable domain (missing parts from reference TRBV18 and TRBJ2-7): NAGVMQNPRHLVRRRGQEARLRCSPMKGHSHVYWYRQLPEEGLKFMVYLQKENIIDESGMPKERFSAEFPKEGPSILRIQQVVRGDSAAYFCASSPEGPLEQYFGPGTRLTVT.

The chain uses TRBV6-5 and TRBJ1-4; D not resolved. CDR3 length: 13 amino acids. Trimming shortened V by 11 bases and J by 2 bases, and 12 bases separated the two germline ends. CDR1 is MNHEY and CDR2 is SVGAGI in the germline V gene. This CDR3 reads CASATDTNEKLFF. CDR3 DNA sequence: TGTGCCTCAGCAACGGATACTAATGAAAAACTGTTTTTT.

The CDR3 DNA follows: TGTGCCAGCAGCCAATATTATAATTCACCCCTCCACTTT. It specifies CASSQYYNSPLHF. The chain uses TRBV7-2 and TRBJ1-6; D gene ambiguous. The CDR3 sequence is 13 residues long. Germline V lookup: CDR1 SGHTA, CDR2 FQGNSA. Trimming took 5 bases from V and 4 from J, leaving 6 bases between them. Drawing the rest from reference TRBV7-2 and TRBJ1-6, the complete variable domain is GAGVSQSPSNKVTEKGKDVELRCDPISGHTALYWYRQSLGQGLEFLIYFQGNSAPDKSGLPSDRFSAERTGGSVSTLTIQRTQQEDSAVYLCASSQYYNSPLHFGNGTRLTVT.

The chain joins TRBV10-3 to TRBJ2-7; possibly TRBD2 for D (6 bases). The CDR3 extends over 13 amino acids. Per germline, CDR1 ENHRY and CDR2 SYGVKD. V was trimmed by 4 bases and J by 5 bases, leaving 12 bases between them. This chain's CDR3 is CAISGAGMDEQYF. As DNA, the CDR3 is TGTGCCATCAGTGGGGCGGGGATGGACGAGCAGTACTTC.

This CDR3 reads CASSESPQGQEISEAFF. CDR3 DNA: TGCGCCAGCAGTGAGTCCCCGCAGGGACAGGAAATCTCTGAAGCTTTCTTT. This chain connects TRBV10-1 to TRBJ1-1; 8 bases line up with TRBD1. This CDR3 spans 17 amino acids. Trimming removed 0 bases from V and 6 bases from J; junction bases left unmatched: 12. The germline V gene encodes CDR1 WNHNN and CDR2 SYGVQD (reference sequence).

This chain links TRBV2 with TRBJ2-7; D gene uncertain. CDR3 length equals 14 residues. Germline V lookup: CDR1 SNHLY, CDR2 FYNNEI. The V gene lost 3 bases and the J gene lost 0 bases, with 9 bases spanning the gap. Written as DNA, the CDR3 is TGTGCCAGCAGTGAGGGCAGGTACTCCTACGAGCAGTACTTC. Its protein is CASSEGRYSYEQYF.

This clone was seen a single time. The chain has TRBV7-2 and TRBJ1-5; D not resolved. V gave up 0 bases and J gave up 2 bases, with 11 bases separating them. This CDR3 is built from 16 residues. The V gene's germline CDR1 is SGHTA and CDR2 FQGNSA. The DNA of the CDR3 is TGTGCCAGCAGCTTAGCGGTAACTGTGGGCAATCAGCCCCAGCATTTT. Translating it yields CASSLAVTVGNQPQHF.

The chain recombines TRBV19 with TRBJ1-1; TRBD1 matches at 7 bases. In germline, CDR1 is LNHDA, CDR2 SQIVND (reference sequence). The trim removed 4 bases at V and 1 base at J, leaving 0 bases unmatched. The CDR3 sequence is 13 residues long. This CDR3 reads CASSKGANTEAFF. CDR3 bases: TGTGCCAGTAGTAAGGGGGCGAACACTGAAGCTTTCTTT.

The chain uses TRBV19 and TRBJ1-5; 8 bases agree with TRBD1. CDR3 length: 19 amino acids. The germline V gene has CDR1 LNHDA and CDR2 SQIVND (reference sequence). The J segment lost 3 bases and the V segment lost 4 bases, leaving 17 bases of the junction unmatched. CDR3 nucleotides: TGTGCCAGTAGTAGGACGGGACAGGAAAGAGGTAATATCAATCAGCCCCAGCATTTT. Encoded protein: CASSRTGQERGNINQPQHF.

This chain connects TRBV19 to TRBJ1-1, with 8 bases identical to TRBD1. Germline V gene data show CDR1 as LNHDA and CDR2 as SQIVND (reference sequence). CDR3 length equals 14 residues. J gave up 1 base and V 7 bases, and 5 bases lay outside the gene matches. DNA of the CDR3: TGTGCCAGTACCTGGGGGACAGGGAACACTGAAGCTTTCTTT. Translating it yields CASTWGTGNTEAFF.

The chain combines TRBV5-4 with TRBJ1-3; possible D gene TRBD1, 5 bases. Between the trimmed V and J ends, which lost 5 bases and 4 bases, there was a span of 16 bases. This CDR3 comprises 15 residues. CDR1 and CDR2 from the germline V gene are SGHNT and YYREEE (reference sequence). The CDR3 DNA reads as TGTGCCAGCAGTCCATCCGCAGGGACGGGAAACACCATATATTTT. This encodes CASSPSAGTGNTIYF.

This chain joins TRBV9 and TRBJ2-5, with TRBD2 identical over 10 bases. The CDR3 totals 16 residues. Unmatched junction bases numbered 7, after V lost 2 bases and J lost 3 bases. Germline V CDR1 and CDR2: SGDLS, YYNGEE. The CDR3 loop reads CASSVAGSGGEETQYF. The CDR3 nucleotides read TGTGCCAGCAGCGTCGCTGGGAGCGGGGGGGAAGAGACCCAGTACTTC. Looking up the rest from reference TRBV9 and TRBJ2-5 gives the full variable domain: DSGVTQTPKHLITATGQRVTLRCSPRSGDLSVYWYQQSLDQGLQFLIQYYNGEERAKGNILERFSAQQFPDLHSELNLSSLELGDSALYFCASSVAGSGGEETQYFGPGTRLLVL.

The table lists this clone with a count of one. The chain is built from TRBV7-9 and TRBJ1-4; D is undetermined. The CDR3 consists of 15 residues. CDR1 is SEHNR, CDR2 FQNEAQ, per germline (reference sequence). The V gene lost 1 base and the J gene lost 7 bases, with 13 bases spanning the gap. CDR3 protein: CASSLEAKAAEKLFF. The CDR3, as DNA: TGTGCCAGCAGCTTAGAGGCTAAGGCGGCTGAAAAACTGTTTTTT.

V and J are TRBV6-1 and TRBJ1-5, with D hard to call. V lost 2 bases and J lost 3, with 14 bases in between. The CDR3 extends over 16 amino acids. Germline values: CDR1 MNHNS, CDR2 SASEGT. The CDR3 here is CASSEFLGRNNQPQHF. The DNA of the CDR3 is TGTGCCAGCAGTGAATTTCTCGGACGGAACAATCAGCCCCAGCATTTT.

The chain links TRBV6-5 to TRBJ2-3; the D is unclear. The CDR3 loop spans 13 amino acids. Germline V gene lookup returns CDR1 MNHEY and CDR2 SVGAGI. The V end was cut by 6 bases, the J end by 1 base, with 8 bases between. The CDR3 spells CASRETRTDTQYF. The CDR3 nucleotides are TGTGCCAGCAGAGAGACGCGCACAGATACGCAGTATTTT.

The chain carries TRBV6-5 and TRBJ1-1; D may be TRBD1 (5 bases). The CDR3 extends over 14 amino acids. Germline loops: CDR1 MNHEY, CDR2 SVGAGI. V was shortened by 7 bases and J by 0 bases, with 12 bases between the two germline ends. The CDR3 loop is CASTNGGMNTEAFF. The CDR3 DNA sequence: TGTGCCAGCACCAACGGGGGAATGAACACTGAAGCTTTCTTT.

This CDR3 is CASSPVTGADTQYF. CDR3 DNA sequence: TGCGCCAGCAGCCCCGTTACAGGTGCAGATACGCAGTATTTT. This chain connects TRBV5-1 to TRBJ2-3; D perhaps matches TRBD1 (5 bases). Trimming pared 4 bases from V and 4 bases from J, leaving 13 bases between. The CDR3 consists of 14 residues. Germline assignment: CDR1 SGHRS and CDR2 YFSETQ.

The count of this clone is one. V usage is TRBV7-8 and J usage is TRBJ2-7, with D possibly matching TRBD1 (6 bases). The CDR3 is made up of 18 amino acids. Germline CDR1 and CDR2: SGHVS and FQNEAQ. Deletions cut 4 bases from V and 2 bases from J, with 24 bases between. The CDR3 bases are TGTGCCAGCAGCTCAATACTGATCCTGCAGGGGTCCACCTACGAGCAGTACTTC. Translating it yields CASSSILILQGSTYEQYF.